This T cell receptor beta chain was recorded in a study of radiation and T cells in renal cell carcinoma. Profiling relied on immunoSEQ multiplex PCR, and the TCRdb table lists in-frame clones only, not all of them. The sample consists of about 78,000 clones, roughly nine tenths of them appearing once. Trimming took off 6 bases at V and 5 bases at J, with 14 bases between the two ends. This CDR3 comprises 15 residues. Germline V gene sequence: CDR1 MDHEN, CDR2 SYDVKM. Time point reported: blood 4 weeks post-SBRT, at nephrectomy. Treatment reported: 15 Gy SBRT to primary tumor, nephrectomy 4 weeks later.

The rearrangement uses TRBV28 and TRBJ1-6; D is perhaps TRBD1 (5 bases). This clonotype originated in an older woman with renal cell carcinoma. Specimen: blood, collected from a patient whose treatment included radiotherapy and nephrectomy. The CDR3 spells CASRTPGLNNSPLHF. The CDR3 DNA follows: TGTGCCAGCAGGACACCGGGGCTGAATAATTCACCCCTCCACTTT.